This TCR delta chain was captured by sequencing in a study of γδ T cells in repeated Plasmodium falciparum infection (dated by TCRdb to about 2021). As for the study more broadly: In the natural-infection arm, Malian children exposed to intense seasonal malaria transmission were enrolled and compared against age and gender matched Australian children. Four controlled human malaria infections were administered to about 5 malaria-naive U.S. adults over 644 days by bites from P. falciparum NF54-infected Anopheles stephensi mosquitoes. The study examined how repeated Plasmodium falciparum infection shapes the human gammadelta T cell repertoire, using natural infection in Mali and controlled human malaria infection. Samples from controlled-infection subjects were taken at baseline, just before selected infections, and 21 days after each infection. Malian gammadelta TCR repertoires were analysed cross-sectionally in periods with no transmission and longitudinally across episodes of acute febrile malaria. Paper-wide results and their limitations: Analysis of inter-individual variability in gammadelta T cell responses was limited by the small size of the controlled-infection cohort. The Malian cohort was drawn from a small rural village made up mostly of one ethnic group, which limits generalizability. Compared with Australian children, Malian children appeared to have Vdelta2-negative gammadelta TCR repertoires that were more clonally expanded, less diverse and less shared. Vgamma9/Vdelta2+ TCR repertoires showed a highly stable polyclonal repertoire over time and infection, with many inter-individual overlapping TCRgamma sequences. Repeated controlled infections appeared to drive waves of new clonotype selection in Vdelta2-negative, largely Vdelta1+, gammadelta TCR repertoires.

Vgamma9/Vdelta2+ and Vdelta2-negative gammadelta T cell populations were flow-sorted from peripheral blood mononuclear cells for bulk TCR repertoire analysis. Spanning cysteine to phenylalanine, the CDR3 consists of 15 amino acids. Just CDR3 DNA is preserved here, 45 bases in frame from base 1. Based on the germline V gene, the CDR1 and CDR2 sequences are TSWWSYY and QGS. A word on this clone: It lacks a known antigen. For this DNA, TCRdb reports the protein of a much larger clone, which diverges at residue 12, most likely from a read error; the protein presented here is translated directly from the DNA.

The library was produced with multiplex PCR. The sequencer listed for this sample is Illumina MiSeq. Both TCR gamma (TRG) and TCR delta (TRD) chains were sequenced from each sorted gammadelta T cell sample. On the study's bioinformatics: Clonotype tree plots, accumulated frequency of the top 20 clonotypes, diversity index (DI) and D75 metrics were included in the repertoire analyses. TCRdb called clones from the public reads with CATT, and repeated DNA sequences were later combined into one row. The V and J calls were not made by the authors but by TCRdb's processing. The sample table records tens of thousands of delta-chain clones; 0.85% to 1% of these occur just once. The ten largest clones add up to just under 10% of the sample.

The V and J genes are TRDV1 and TRDJ1, and 9 junctional nucleotides match TRDD3. TCRdb leaves out the J gene; it was filled in here by matching the DNA to germline. This sequence originates from a pool of human donors (malaria-infected and uninfected, not separated). Sequencing used gamma-delta T cells from blood. The nucleotide sequence reads as follows: TGTGCTCTTGAGCGGGGGGGATACAACACCGATAGACTCATCTTT. The translation is CALERGGYNTDRLIF.